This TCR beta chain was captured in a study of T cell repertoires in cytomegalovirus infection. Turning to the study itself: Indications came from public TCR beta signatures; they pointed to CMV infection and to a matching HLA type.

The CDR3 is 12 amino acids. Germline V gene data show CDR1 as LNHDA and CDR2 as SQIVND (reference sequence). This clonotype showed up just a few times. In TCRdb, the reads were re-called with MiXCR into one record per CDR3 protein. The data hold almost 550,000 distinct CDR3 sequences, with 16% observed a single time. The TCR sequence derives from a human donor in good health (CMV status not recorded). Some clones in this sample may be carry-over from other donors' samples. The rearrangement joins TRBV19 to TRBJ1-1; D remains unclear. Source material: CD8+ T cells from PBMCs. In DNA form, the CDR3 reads TGTGCGACTTCAAGTGGGGTATCTGAAGCTTTCTTT. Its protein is CATSSGVSEAFF.